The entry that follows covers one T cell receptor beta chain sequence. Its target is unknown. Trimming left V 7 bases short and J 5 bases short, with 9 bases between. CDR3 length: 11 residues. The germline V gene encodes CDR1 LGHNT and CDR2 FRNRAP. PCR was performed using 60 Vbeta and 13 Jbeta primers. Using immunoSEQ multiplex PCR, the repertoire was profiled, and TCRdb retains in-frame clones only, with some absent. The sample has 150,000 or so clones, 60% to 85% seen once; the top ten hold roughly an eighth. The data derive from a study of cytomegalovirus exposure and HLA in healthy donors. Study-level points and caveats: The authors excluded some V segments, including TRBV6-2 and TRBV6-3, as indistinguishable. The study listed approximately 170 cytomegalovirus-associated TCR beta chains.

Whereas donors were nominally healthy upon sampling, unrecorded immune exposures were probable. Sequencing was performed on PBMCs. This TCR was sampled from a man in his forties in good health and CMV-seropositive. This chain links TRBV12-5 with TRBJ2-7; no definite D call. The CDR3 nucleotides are TGTGCTAGTGACGAGAGGAACGAGCAGTACTTC. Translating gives CASDERNEQYF. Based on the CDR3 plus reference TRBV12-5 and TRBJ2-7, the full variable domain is DARVTQTPRHKVTEMGQEVTMRCQPILGHNTVFWYRQTMMQGLELLAYFRNRAPLDDSGMPKDRFSAEMPDATLATLKIQPSEPRDSAVYFCASDERNEQYFGPGTRLTVT.